Presented here are 20 T cell receptor beta chains from one specimen sequenced in a study of T cell changes during pregnancy in multiple sclerosis. Some clones are missing from TCRdb's copy, which holds only in-frame ones; the method was immunoSEQ multiplex PCR. The sample has 60,000 to 65,000 clones; 90% are singletons. The sequencing used peripheral blood, collected in the second trimester of pregnancy. The receptors here all came from a female donor in good health, enrolled as a control in a pregnancy study.

J is TRBJ2-5 and V is TRBV13, with D possibly being TRBD1 (5 bases). The germline gives CDR1 PRHDT, CDR2 FYEKMQ (reference sequence). This CDR3 has 13 amino acids. V was shortened by 5 bases and J by 0 bases, with 7 bases between the two germline ends. In DNA, the CDR3 is TGTGCCAGCAGCCGACAGAACCAAGAGACCCAGTACTTC. It is translated as CASSRQNQETQYF.

The V and J genes are TRBV7-9 and TRBJ1-6; TRBD1 agrees at 7 bases. This CDR3 contains 14 residues. Per germline, CDR1 SEHNR and CDR2 FQNEAQ (reference sequence). The trim removed 1 base at V and 6 bases at J, leaving 0 bases unmatched. CDR3 nucleotide sequence: TGTGCCAGCAGCTTAGACAGGGGTAATTCACCCCTCCACTTT. Amino acids: CASSLDRGNSPLHF.

This clone came up once. The chain couples TRBV2 to TRBJ2-5; TRBD2 agrees at 8 bases. The germline V gene has CDR1 SNHLY and CDR2 FYNNEI. The CDR3 is made up of 15 amino acids. V shed 6 bases, J shed 5 bases, and the junction held 11 bases outside the gene matches. The CDR3 reads CASRALAVPRETQYF. CDR3 coding DNA: TGTGCCAGCAGGGCACTAGCGGTTCCCCGGGAGACCCAGTACTTC.

The V and J genes are TRBV11-3 and TRBJ2-4, with 8 bases lining up with TRBD2. The CDR3 length is 18 residues. Germline CDR1 SGHNT, CDR2 YENEEA. V was pared by 5 bases and J by 3 bases, with 15 bases of the junction left unmatched. The CDR3 DNA is TGTGCCAGCAGCCCGAGAAGGACCCGGGAGGGCCGCAAAAACATTCAGTACTTC. Translating gives CASSPRRTREGRKNIQYF.

The chain is built from TRBV18 and TRBJ2-1; D uncertain. Germline V lookup: CDR1 KGHSH, CDR2 LQKENI. Trimming shortened V by 3 bases and J by 7 bases, and 7 bases separated the two germline ends. The CDR3 length is 12 residues. The CDR3 here is CASSPIANEQFF. CDR3 DNA: TGTGCCAGCTCACCTATAGCTAATGAGCAGTTCTTC.

This clone was counted once. This chain connects TRBV18 to TRBJ1-1; tentatively, D is TRBD1 (6 bases). V shed 3 bases and J shed 1 base, with 21 bases lying between them. This CDR3 is 18 amino acids long. CDR1 is KGHSH, CDR2 LQKENI, per germline. Written as DNA, the CDR3 is TGTGCCAGCTCACCCATGGAGATCGGGGGGGGCGGGAACACTGAAGCTTTCTTT. Amino acid sequence: CASSPMEIGGGGNTEAFF.

The genes are TRBV5-1 and TRBJ2-7; the match to TRBD2 covers 7 bases. Germline CDR1 reads SGHRS; CDR2 reads YFSETQ. CDR3 length: 17 residues. After removal of 0 bases from V and 0 bases from J, the junction contained 9 bases not matched to a gene. Here the CDR3 DNA reads TGCGCCAGCAGCTTGGCTCTCTTCCGCGGGAGCTCCTACGAGCAGTACTTC. This gives the protein CASSLALFRGSSYEQYF.

This rearrangement joins TRBV15 to TRBJ1-1; D gene uncertain. The germline V gene encodes CDR1 LNHNV and CDR2 YYDKDF (reference sequence). The CDR3 has 14 residues. Trimming took 9 bases from V and 4 from J, leaving 18 bases between them. The CDR3 here is CATNGRDGGTEAFF. In nucleotides, the CDR3 is TGTGCCACGAACGGAAGGGATGGAGGCACTGAAGCTTTCTTT. Supplemented by reference TRBV15 and TRBJ1-1, the full variable domain reads DAMVIQNPRYQVTQFGKPVTLSCSQTLNHNVMYWYQQKSSQAPKLLFHYYDKDFNNEADTPDNFQSRRPNTSFCFLDIRSPGLGDTAMYLCATNGRDGGTEAFFGQGTRLTVV.

This CDR3 is CASSLGANTEAFF. CDR3 sequence (DNA): TGTGCCAGCAGCTTAGGGGCGAACACTGAAGCTTTCTTT. The chain joins TRBV11-2 to TRBJ1-1; no firm D call. This CDR3 has 13 amino acids. V lost 1 base and J lost 1, with 4 bases in between. The V gene's germline CDR1 is SGHAT and CDR2 FQNNGV.

The chain recombines TRBV5-1 with TRBJ2-7, with TRBD2 as a possible D gene (5 bases). Germline V gene lookup returns CDR1 SGHRS and CDR2 YFSETQ. V was cut by 5 bases and J by 0 bases, with 6 bases left in between. This CDR3 is built from 12 residues. CDR3 loop: CASRGSSYEQYF. The CDR3 nucleotides are TGCGCCAGCAGGGGGAGCTCCTACGAGCAGTACTTC.

The V gene is TRBV27, the J gene TRBJ2-7; D is possibly TRBD1 (5 bases). The CDR3 has 13 residues. The V end lost 6 bases, the J end lost 3 bases, and 12 bases lay between the germline ends. Germline CDR1 is MNHEY and CDR2 is SMNVEV (reference sequence). The CDR3 loop is CASRRTPYYEQYF. In DNA form, the CDR3 reads TGTGCCAGCAGGCGGACACCGTACTACGAGCAGTACTTC.

The rearrangement joins TRBV7-6 to TRBJ2-3; a weak D match, TRBD2 (6 bases). V gave up 5 bases and J gave up 5 bases, with 11 bases separating them. The CDR3 is made up of 13 amino acids. Germline assignment: CDR1 SGHVS and CDR2 FNYEAQ. CDR3 DNA: TGTGCCAGCAGCGATCAGGGAGGAGATACGCAGTATTTT. Translation gives CASSDQGGDTQYF. Supplemented by reference TRBV7-6 and TRBJ2-3, the full variable domain reads GAGVSQSPRYKVTKRGQDVALRCDPISGHVSLYWYRQALGQGPEFLTYFNYEAQQDKSGLPNDRFSAERPEGSISTLTIQRTEQRDSAMYRCASSDQGGDTQYFGPGTRLTVL.

The rearrangement uses TRBV27 and TRBJ2-7; the D gene is possibly TRBD1 (5 bases). Trimming stripped 5 bases from V and 5 bases from J, with 10 bases between. The germline V gene has CDR1 MNHEY and CDR2 SMNVEV (reference sequence). The CDR3 is made up of 12 amino acids. CDR3 sequence: CASSGQGNEQYF. CDR3 nucleotide sequence: TGTGCCAGCAGTGGGCAGGGTAACGAGCAGTACTTC.

The rearrangement links TRBV6-1 to TRBJ2-7, with D perhaps matching TRBD1 (7 bases). CDR3 length equals 16 residues. CDR1 is MNHNS, CDR2 SASEGT, per germline. Trimming left V 3 bases short and J 0 bases short, with 15 bases between. The CDR3 DNA sequence: TGTGCCAGCAGTGACCGTGCGGGACAGAGCTCCTACGAGCAGTACTTC. Translating gives CASSDRAGQSSYEQYF.

This chain joins TRBV11-2 and TRBJ2-7; TRBD2 aligns across 9 bases. Germline V gene lookup returns CDR1 SGHAT and CDR2 FQNNGV. This CDR3 comprises 14 residues. J lost 4 bases, V lost 5 bases, and 6 bases had no gene match. CDR3 sequence (DNA): TGTGCCAGCAGCATGACTAGCGGACTATACGAGCAGTACTTC. Its translation: CASSMTSGLYEQYF.

This clone has a single count. V and J are TRBV6-1 and TRBJ2-7; 11 bases align to TRBD1. Unmatched junction bases numbered 5, after V lost 8 bases and J lost 5 bases. From germline, CDR1 is MNHNS and CDR2 SASEGT. The CDR3 sequence is 13 residues long. The CDR3 DNA reads TGTGCCAGCCAGGACAGGGGGCTAGACGAGCAGTACTTC. This codes for CASQDRGLDEQYF.

The chain recombines TRBV7-9 with TRBJ1-2, with D possibly matching TRBD1 (5 bases). Germline loops: CDR1 SEHNR, CDR2 FQNEAQ (reference sequence). This CDR3 comprises 14 residues. Trimming took 4 bases from V and 6 from J, leaving 15 bases between them. The CDR3 DNA reads TGTGCCAGCAGCTCTCTCTACATCAGGGATGGCTACACCTTC. It encodes CASSSLYIRDGYTF.

The J gene is TRBJ2-1, the V gene TRBV9, with 7 positions matching TRBD2. This CDR3 has 16 residues. Looked up from germline, CDR1 is SGDLS and CDR2 is YYNGEE. The V segment lost 3 bases and the J segment 11 bases; nucleotides outside the gene matches: 17. The CDR3 here is CASSEMGRGPSGKQFF. The CDR3 nucleotides read TGTGCCAGCAGCGAGATGGGGAGGGGCCCTTCTGGTAAGCAGTTCTTC. The full variable domain, its missing parts supplied by reference TRBV9 and TRBJ2-1, is DSGVTQTPKHLITATGQRVTLRCSPRSGDLSVYWYQQSLDQGLQFLIQYYNGEERAKGNILERFSAQQFPDLHSELNLSSLELGDSALYFCASSEMGRGPSGKQFFGPGTRLTVL.

There are a few counts of this clone. The rearrangement uses TRBV5-1 and TRBJ1-1; D remains ambiguous. V lost 1 base and J lost 1, with 8 bases in between. Germline lookup yields CDR1 SGHRS and CDR2 YFSETQ. The CDR3 has 14 amino acids. The CDR3 region has the DNA TGCGCCAGCAGCTTGTCGGCAGGGAACACTGAAGCTTTCTTT. As protein: CASSLSAGNTEAFF. Combining the CDR3 with reference TRBV5-1 and TRBJ1-1 gives the whole variable domain KAGVTQTPRYLIKTRGQQVTLSCSPISGHRSVSWYQQTPGQGLQFLFEYFSETQRNKGNFPGRFSGRQFSNSRSEMNVSTLELGDSALYLCASSLSAGNTEAFFGQGTRLTVV.

In nucleotides, the CDR3 is TGTGCCAGCAGTGAAGGGCCCCGGGGGTACGAAAAACTGTTTTTT. Translated, it gives CASSEGPRGYEKLFF. The chain is built from TRBV2 and TRBJ1-4, with a possible D match to TRBD1 (5 bases). Germline V CDR1 and CDR2: SNHLY, FYNNEI. V lost 1 base to trimming and J lost 8 bases, with 14 bases between them. The CDR3 loop spans 15 amino acids.